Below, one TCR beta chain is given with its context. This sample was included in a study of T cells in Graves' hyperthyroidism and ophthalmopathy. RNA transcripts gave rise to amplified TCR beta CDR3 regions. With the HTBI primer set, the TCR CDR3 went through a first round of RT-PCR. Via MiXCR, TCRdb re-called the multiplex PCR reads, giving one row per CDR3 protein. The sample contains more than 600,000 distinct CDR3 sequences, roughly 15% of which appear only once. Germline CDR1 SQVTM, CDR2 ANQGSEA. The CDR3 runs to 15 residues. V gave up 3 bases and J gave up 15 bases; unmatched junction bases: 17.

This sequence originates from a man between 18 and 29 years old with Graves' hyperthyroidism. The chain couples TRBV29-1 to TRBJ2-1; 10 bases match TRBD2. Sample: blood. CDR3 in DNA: TGCAGCGTTGATCCCGGTACTAGCGGGATTACTAGTGTGTTCTTC. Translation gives CSVDPGTSGITSVFF.